The T cell receptor (beta chain) under discussion was sequenced for a study of technical replicates of blood from a handful of donors. Repertoires were generated with immunoSEQ multiplex PCR, while TCRdb's copy carries only in-frame clones and drops some. The sample holds roughly 60,000 clones, around 93% seen once. This CDR3 has 15 residues. The V and J ends lost 3 bases and 3 bases respectively, with 15 bases between them. Germline V gene sequence: CDR1 KGHSH, CDR2 LQKENI. The origin of this receptor is a human donor in good health. Some clones in this sample may be carry-over from other donors' samples. Specimen: PBMCs. The V gene is TRBV18, the J gene TRBJ2-7; D unclear. Here the CDR3 reads CASSPGAEENYEQYF. The CDR3 bases are TGTGCCAGCTCACCCGGAGCAGAAGAAAACTACGAGCAGTACTTC. The whole variable domain, remainder taken from reference TRBV18 and TRBJ2-7, is NAGVMQNPRHLVRRRGQEARLRCSPMKGHSHVYWYRQLPEEGLKFMVYLQKENIIDESGMPKERFSAEFPKEGPSILRIQQVVRGDSAAYFCASSPGAEENYEQYFGPGTRLTVT.